These 5 T cell receptor beta chains share one sample of origin, sequenced in a study of OX40 agonist ivuxolimab in advanced cancers. Using immunoSEQ multiplex PCR, the repertoire was profiled, and TCRdb retains in-frame clones only, with some absent. The data show nearly 25,000 clones, with more than 75% seen just once and around 1.4% held by the top ten. The sequencing here drew on CD4+ or CD8+ T cells sorted from blood, taken in a trial of the OX40 agonist ivuxolimab. These TCRs come from an adult with an advanced solid tumor such as melanoma, head and neck, liver or kidney cancer.

This clone showed up just once. The chain links TRBV11-2 to TRBJ2-6; D gene uncertain. The V and J ends lost 5 bases and 5 bases respectively, with 22 bases between them. The germline CDR1 and CDR2 sequences are SGHAT and FQNNGV. CDR3 length equals 18 residues. The CDR3 DNA reads as TGTGCCAGCAGCGCTCTCTGCAAGCAACAAAGTCGGGCCAACGTCCTGACTTTC. Protein product: CASSALCKQQSRANVLTF.

The chain employs TRBV7-8 and TRBJ2-7; TRBD2 matches at 7 bases. Germline loops: CDR1 SGHVS, CDR2 FQNEAQ. J was trimmed by 2 bases and V by 0 bases; bases with no gene match: 1. This CDR3 has 14 residues. CDR3 in amino acids: CASSLARGAYEQYF. The CDR3, as DNA: TGTGCCAGCAGCTTAGCACGGGGGGCCTACGAGCAGTACTTC.

This chain uses TRBV11-2 with TRBJ1-6; D remains unclear. The CDR3 runs to 13 residues. V was pared by 5 bases and J by 7 bases, with 9 bases between. The V gene's germline CDR1 is SGHAT and CDR2 FQNNGV. In DNA, the CDR3 is TGTGCCAGCAGCCGGGGAAGAAATTCACCCCTCCACTTT. Amino acids: CASSRGRNSPLHF.

The rearrangement joins TRBV30 to TRBJ2-1; 7 bases are a match to TRBD1. Trimming cost V 2 bases and J 4 bases; bases outside gene matches: 8. Looked up from germline, CDR1 is GTSNPN and CDR2 is SVGIG (reference sequence). This CDR3 comprises 15 residues. This CDR3 is CAWSPRQGPYNEQFF. CDR3 nucleotides: TGTGCCTGGAGTCCTCGACAGGGTCCATACAATGAGCAGTTCTTC. Complete variable domain (other parts from reference TRBV30 and TRBJ2-1): SQTIHQWPATLVQPVGSPLSLECTVEGTSNPNLYWYRQAAGRGLQLLFYSVGIGQISSEVPQNLSASRPQDRQFILSSKKLLLSDSGFYLCAWSPRQGPYNEQFFGPGTRLTVL.

The chain joins TRBV27 to TRBJ2-2; D unresolved. V was pared by 2 bases and J by 0 bases, with 7 bases between. This CDR3 is built from 15 residues. In germline, CDR1 is MNHEY, CDR2 SMNVEV (reference sequence). The CDR3 sequence is CASSLEATNTGELFF. The CDR3 nucleotides read TGTGCCAGCAGTTTAGAGGCTACGAACACCGGGGAGCTGTTTTTT.